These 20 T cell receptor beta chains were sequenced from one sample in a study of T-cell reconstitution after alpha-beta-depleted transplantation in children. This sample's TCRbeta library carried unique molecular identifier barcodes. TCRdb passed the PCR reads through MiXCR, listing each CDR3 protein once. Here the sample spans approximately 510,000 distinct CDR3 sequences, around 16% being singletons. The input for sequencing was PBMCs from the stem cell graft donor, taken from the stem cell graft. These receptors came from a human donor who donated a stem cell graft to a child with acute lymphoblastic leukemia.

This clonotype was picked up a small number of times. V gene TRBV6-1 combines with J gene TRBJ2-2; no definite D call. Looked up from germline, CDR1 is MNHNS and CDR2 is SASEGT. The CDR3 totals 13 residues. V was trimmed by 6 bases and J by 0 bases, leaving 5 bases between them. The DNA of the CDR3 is TGTGCCAGCAGCAAAACGAACACCGGGGAGCTGTTTTTT. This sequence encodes CASSKTNTGELFF.

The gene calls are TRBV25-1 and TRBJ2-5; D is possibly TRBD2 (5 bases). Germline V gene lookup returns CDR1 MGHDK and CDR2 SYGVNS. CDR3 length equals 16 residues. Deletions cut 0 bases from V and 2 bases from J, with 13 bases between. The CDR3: CASSEYRGALQETQYF. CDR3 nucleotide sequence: TGTGCCAGCAGTGAATATCGGGGAGCACTTCAAGAGACCCAGTACTTC.

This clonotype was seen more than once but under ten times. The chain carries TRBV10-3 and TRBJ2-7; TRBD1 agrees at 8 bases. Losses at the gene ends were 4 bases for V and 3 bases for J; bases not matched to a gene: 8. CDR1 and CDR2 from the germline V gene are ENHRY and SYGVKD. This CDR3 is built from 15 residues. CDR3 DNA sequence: TGTGCCATCAGTGGCCGACAGGGGAAGGACTACGAGCAGTACTTC. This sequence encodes CAISGRQGKDYEQYF.

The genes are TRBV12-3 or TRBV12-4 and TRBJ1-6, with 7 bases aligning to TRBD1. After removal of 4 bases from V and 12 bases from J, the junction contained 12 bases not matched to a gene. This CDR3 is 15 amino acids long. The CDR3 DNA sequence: TGTGCCAGCAGTTCTGACAGGGCCCCGTCTTTACCCCTCCACTTT. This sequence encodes CASSSDRAPSLPLHF.

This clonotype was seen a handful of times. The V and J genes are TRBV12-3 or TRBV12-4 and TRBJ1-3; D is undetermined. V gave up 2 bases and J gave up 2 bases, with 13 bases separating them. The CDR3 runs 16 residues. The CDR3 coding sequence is TGTGCCAGCAGTTTAACGGTACCGGGCCCTGGAAACACCATATATTTT. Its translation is CASSLTVPGPGNTIYF.

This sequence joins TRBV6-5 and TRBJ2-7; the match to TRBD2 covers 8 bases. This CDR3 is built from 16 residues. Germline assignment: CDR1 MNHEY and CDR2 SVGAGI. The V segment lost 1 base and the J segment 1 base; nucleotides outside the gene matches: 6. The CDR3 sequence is CASSYLASGFSYEQYF. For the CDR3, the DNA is TGTGCCAGCAGTTACTTGGCTAGCGGGTTTTCCTACGAGCAGTACTTC.

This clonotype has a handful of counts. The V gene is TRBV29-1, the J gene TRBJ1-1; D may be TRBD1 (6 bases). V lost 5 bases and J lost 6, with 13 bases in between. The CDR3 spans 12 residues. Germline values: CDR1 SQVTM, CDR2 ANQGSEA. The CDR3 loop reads CSVKVTGAEAFF. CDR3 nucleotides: TGCAGCGTTAAGGTGACAGGCGCTGAAGCTTTCTTT.

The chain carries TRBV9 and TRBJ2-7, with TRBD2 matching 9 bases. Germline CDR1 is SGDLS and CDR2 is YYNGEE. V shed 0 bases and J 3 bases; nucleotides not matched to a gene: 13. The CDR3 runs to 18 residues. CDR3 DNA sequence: TGTGCCAGCAGCGTAGAGGACGACCGGGCGGGAGGGGTCTACGAGCAGTACTTC. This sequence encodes CASSVEDDRAGGVYEQYF.

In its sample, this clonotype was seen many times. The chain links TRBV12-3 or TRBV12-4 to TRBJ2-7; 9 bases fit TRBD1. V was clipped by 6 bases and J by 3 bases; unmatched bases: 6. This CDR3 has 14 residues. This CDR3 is CASSPTGGSYEQYF. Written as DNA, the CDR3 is TGTGCCAGCAGCCCGACAGGGGGTAGCTACGAGCAGTACTTC.

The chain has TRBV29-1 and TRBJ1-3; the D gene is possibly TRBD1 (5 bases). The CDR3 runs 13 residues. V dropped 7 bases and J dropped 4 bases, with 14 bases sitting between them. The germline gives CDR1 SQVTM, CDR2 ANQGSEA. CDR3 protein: CSGSGTAGNTIYF. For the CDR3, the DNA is TGCAGCGGATCAGGGACTGCCGGAAACACCATATATTTT.

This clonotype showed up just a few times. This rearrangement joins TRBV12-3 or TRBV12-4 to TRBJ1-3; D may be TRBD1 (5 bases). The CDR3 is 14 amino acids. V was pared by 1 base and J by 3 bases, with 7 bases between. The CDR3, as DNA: TGTGCCAGCAGTTTAGGGGGCGGTGGAAACACCATATATTTT. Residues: CASSLGGGGNTIYF.

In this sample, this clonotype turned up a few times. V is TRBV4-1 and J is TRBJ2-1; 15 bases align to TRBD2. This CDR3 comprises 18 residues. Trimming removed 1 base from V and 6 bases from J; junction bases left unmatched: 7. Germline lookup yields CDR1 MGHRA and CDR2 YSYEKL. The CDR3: CASSQGGLAGGPSNEQFF. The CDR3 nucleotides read TGCGCCAGCAGCCAAGGTGGACTAGCGGGAGGGCCTAGCAATGAGCAGTTCTTC.

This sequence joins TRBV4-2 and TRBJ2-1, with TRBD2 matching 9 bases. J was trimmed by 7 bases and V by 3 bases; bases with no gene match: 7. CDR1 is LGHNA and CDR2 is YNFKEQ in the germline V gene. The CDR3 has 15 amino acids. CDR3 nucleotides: TGTGCCAGCAGCCAGGGACTAGCCACATGGAATGAGCAGTTCTTC. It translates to CASSQGLATWNEQFF.

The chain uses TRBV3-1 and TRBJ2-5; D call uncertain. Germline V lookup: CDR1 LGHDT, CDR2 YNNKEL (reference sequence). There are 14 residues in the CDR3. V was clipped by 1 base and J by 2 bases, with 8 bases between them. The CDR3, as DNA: TGTGCCAGCAGCCAAGGACACGGTCAAGAGACCCAGTACTTC. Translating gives CASSQGHGQETQYF.

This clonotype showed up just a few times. CDR3 sequence (DNA): TGTGCCAGCAGCTTAGCGGGACTAGGGTACGGTGAGCAGTTCTTC. Translated: CASSLAGLGYGEQFF. The chain couples TRBV7-3 to TRBJ2-1; 8 bases match TRBD2. CDR1 and CDR2 from the germline V gene are SGHTA and FQGTGA. CDR3 length: 15 amino acids. V lost 2 bases to trimming and J lost 9 bases; unmatched junction nucleotides: 9.

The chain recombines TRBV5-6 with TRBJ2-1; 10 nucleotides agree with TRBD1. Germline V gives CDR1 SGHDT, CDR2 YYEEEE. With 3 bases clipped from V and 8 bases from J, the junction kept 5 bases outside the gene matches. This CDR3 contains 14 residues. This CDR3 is CASSSPTGGHEQFF. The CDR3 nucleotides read TGTGCCAGCAGCTCACCGACAGGGGGCCATGAGCAGTTCTTC. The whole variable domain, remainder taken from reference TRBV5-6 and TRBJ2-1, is DAGVTQSPTHLIKTRGQQVTLRCSPKSGHDTVSWYQQALGQGPQFIFQYYEEEERQRGNFPDRFSGHQFPNYSSELNVNALLLGDSALYLCASSSPTGGHEQFFGPGTRLTVL.

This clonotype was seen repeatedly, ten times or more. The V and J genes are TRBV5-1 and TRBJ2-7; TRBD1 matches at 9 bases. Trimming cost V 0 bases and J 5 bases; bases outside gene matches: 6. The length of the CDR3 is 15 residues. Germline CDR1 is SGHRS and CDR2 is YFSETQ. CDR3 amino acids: CASSLGQGVLDEQYF. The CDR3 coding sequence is TGCGCCAGCAGCTTGGGACAGGGGGTTTTGGACGAGCAGTACTTC.

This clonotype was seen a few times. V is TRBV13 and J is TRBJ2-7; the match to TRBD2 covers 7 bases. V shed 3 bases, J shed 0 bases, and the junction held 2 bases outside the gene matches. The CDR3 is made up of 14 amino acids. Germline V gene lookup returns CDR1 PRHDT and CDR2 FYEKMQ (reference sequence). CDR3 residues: CASSFWGGSYEQYF. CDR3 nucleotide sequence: TGTGCCAGCAGCTTTTGGGGGGGCTCCTACGAGCAGTACTTC.

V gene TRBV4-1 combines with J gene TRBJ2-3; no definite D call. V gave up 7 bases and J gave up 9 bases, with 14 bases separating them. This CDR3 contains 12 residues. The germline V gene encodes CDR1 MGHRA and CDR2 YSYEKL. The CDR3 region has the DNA TGCGCCAGCACCAACCTTCCCGGGACGCAGTATTTT. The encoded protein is CASTNLPGTQYF.

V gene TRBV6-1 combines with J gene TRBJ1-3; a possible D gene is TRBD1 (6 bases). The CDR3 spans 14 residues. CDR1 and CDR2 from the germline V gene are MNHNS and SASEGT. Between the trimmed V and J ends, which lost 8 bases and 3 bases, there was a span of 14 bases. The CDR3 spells CASPERDNGNTIYF. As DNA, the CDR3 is TGTGCCAGCCCCGAGAGGGACAATGGAAACACCATATATTTT.